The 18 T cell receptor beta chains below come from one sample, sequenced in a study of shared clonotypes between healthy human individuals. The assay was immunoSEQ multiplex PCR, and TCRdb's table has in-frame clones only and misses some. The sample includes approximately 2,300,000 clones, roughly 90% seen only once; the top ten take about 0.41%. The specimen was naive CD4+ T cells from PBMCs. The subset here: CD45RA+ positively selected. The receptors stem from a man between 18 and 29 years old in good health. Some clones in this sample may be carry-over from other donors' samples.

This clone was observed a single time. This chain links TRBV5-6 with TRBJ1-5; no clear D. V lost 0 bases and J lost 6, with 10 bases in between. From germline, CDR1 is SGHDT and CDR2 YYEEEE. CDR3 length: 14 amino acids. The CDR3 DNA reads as TGTGCCAGCAGCTTGGGACCGAAGGCTCAGCCCCAGCATTTT. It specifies CASSLGPKAQPQHF. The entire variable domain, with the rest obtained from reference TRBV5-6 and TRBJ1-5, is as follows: DAGVTQSPTHLIKTRGQQVTLRCSPKSGHDTVSWYQQALGQGPQFIFQYYEEEERQRGNFPDRFSGHQFPNYSSELNVNALLLGDSALYLCASSLGPKAQPQHFGDGTRLSIL.

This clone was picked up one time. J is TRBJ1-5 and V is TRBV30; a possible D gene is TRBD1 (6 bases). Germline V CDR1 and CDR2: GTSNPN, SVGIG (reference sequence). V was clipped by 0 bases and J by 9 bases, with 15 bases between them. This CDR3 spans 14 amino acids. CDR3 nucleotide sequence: TGTGCCTGGAGTGTCAAGGGGGAGGTTGGGCCCCAGCATTTT. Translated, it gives CAWSVKGEVGPQHF.

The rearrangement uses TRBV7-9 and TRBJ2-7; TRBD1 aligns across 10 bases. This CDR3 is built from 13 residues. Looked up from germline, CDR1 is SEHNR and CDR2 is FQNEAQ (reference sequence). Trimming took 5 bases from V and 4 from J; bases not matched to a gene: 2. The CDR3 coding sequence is TGTGCCAGCAGCGACAGGGGGCCATACGAGCAGTACTTC. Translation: CASSDRGPYEQYF.

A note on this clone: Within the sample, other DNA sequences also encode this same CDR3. CDR3 sequence: CASSSTLTDTQYF. CDR3 sequence (DNA): TGCGCCAGCAGCTCGACCCTAACAGATACGCAGTATTTT. The chain uses TRBV5-1 and TRBJ2-3; D is unclear. The CDR3 is 13 amino acids. Germline CDR1 and CDR2: SGHRS and YFSETQ. V lost 3 bases and J 3 bases, leaving 8 bases between the germline ends.

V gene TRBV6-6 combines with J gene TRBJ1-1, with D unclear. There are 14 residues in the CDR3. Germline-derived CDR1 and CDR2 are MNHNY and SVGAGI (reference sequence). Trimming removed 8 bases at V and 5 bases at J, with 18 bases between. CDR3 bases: TGTGCCAGCGTAGAACGGGTGGGGTGGACTGAAGCTTTCTTT. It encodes CASVERVGWTEAFF.

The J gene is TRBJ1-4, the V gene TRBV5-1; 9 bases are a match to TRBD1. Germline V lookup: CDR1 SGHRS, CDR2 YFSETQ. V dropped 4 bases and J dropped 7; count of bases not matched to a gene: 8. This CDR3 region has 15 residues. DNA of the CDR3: TGCGCCAGCAGCCCCGGGACAGGGACGGCTGAAAAACTGTTTTTT. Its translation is CASSPGTGTAEKLFF. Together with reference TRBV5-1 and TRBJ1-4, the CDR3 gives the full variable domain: KAGVTQTPRYLIKTRGQQVTLSCSPISGHRSVSWYQQTPGQGLQFLFEYFSETQRNKGNFPGRFSGRQFSNSRSEMNVSTLELGDSALYLCASSPGTGTAEKLFFGSGTQLSVL.

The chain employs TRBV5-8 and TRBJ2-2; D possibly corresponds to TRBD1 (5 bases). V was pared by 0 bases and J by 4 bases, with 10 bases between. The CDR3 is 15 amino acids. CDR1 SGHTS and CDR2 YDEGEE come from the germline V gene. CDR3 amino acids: CASSLGRRVTGELFF. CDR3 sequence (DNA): TGTGCCAGCAGCTTGGGTCGCAGGGTCACCGGGGAGCTGTTTTTT.

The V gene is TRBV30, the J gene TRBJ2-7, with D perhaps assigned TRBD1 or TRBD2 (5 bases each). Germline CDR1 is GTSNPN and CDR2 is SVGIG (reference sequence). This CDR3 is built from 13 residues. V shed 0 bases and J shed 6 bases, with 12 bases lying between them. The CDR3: CAWSVARGSEQYF. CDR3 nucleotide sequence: TGTGCCTGGAGTGTAGCGAGGGGTTCCGAGCAGTACTTC.

CDR3 nucleotide sequence: TGTGCCAGCAGTTTATCTTCCCCAACTAATGAAAAACTGTTTTTT. It codes for CASSLSSPTNEKLFF. The chain has TRBV28 and TRBJ1-4; D ambiguous. CDR3 length: 15 amino acids. The germline V gene has CDR1 MDHEN and CDR2 SYDVKM. V was shortened by 1 base and J by 0 bases, with 6 bases between the two germline ends.

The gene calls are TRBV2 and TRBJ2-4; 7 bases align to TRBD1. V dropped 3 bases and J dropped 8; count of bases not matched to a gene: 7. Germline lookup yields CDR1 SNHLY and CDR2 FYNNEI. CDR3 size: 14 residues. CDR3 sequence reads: CASSDSHRGDIQYF. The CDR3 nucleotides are TGTGCCAGCAGTGATTCTCACAGGGGAGACATTCAGTACTTC.

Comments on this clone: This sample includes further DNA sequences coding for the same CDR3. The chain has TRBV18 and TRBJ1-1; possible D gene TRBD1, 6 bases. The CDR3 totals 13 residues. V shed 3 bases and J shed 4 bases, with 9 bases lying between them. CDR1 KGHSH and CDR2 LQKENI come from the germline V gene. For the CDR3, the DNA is TGTGCCAGCTCACCCCCACAGGGCACTGAAGCTTTCTTT. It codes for CASSPPQGTEAFF. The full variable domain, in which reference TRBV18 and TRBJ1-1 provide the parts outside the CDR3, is NAGVMQNPRHLVRRRGQEARLRCSPMKGHSHVYWYRQLPEEGLKFMVYLQKENIIDESGMPKERFSAEFPKEGPSILRIQQVVRGDSAAYFCASSPPQGTEAFFGQGTRLTVV.

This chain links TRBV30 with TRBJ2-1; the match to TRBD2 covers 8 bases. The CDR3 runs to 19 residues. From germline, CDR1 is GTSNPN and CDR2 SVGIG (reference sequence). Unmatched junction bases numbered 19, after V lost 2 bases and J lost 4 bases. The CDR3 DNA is TGTGCCTGGAGTTTCGGCTGGAGGAGCGGGGGACGTCTATACAATGAGCAGTTCTTC. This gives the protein CAWSFGWRSGGRLYNEQFF.

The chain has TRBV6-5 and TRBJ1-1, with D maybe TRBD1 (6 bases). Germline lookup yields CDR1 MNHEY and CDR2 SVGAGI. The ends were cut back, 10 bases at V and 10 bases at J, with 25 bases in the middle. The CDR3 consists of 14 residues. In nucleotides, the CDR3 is TGTGCCACCCGGGGGCGGGCCCATGGTAAAGGAGCTTTCTTT. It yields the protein CATRGRAHGKGAFF.

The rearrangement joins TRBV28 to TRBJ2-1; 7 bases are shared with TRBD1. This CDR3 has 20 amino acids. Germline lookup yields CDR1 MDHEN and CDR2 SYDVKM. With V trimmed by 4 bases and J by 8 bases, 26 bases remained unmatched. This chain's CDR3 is CASSSVIKTGLWGLWDEQFF. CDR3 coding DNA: TGTGCCAGCAGTTCGGTTATAAAGACAGGGCTCTGGGGCCTTTGGGATGAGCAGTTCTTC. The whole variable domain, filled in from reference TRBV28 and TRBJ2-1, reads DVKVTQSSRYLVKRTGEKVFLECVQDMDHENMFWYRQDPGLGLRLIYFSYDVKMKEKGDIPEGYSVSREKKERFSLILESASTNQTSMYLCASSSVIKTGLWGLWDEQFFGPGTRLTVL.

CDR3 DNA sequence: TGTGCCACCAGCAGAGTCGACAGGGGCGGAGGAGATACGCAGTATTTT. Protein: CATSRVDRGGGDTQYF. V is TRBV15 and J is TRBJ2-3, with 8 bases fitting TRBD1. Per the germline V gene, CDR1 is LNHNV and CDR2 is YYDKDF (reference sequence). V trimming: 1 base; J trimming: 5 bases; junction bases outside the gene matches: 8. CDR3 length: 16 residues.

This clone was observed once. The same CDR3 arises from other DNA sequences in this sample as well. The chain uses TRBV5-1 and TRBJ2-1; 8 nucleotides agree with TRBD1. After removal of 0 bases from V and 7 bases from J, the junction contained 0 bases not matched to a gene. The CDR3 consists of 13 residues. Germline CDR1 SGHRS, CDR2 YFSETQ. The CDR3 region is CASSLGTGNEQFF. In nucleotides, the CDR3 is TGCGCCAGCAGCTTGGGGACAGGGAATGAGCAGTTCTTC.

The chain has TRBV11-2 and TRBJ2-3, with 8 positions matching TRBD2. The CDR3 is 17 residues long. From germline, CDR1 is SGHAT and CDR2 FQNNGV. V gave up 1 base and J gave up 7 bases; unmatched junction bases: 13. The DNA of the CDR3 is TGTGCCAGCAGCTTAGGGGGACTAGTCGTCCCTTCATATACGCAGTATTTT. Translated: CASSLGGLVVPSYTQYF.

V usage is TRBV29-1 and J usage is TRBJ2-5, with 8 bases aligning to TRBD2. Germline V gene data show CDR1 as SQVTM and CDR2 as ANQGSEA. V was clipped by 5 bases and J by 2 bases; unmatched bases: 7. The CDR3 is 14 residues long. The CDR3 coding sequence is TGCAGCGTTACCCATAGCGGGGATCAAGAGACCCAGTACTTC. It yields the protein CSVTHSGDQETQYF.